The count of the clone carrying this TCR beta chain is one. Its antigen is undetermined. Looked up from germline, CDR1 is KGHSH and CDR2 is LQKENI. V was pared by 1 base and J by 1 base, with 7 bases between. The CDR3 loop spans 14 amino acids. The data were taken from a study of siplizumab effects on memory and regulatory T cells. In each sample, roughly 10^5 TCR templates were assayed. Generated by immunoSEQ multiplex PCR, the TCRdb table keeps only in-frame clones and is missing some. The repertoire includes about 120,000 clones, about 94% of them detected once, and roughly 1.7% sits in the top ten. Findings and limits, study-wide: Of the proliferating CD4+ or CD8+ clones, roughly 80-96% lacked a naive or memory phenotype that could be assigned. There appeared to be greater diversity in naive T cells than in memory cells, and naive T cells seemed major contributors to the alloresponse.

Sequenced input: non-Treg CD4+ T cells sorted from blood. This chain uses TRBV18 with TRBJ1-1, with D unclear. This TCR came from a human donor in good health. This chain's CDR3 is CASSPLDGNTEAFF. The CDR3 DNA reads as TGTGCCAGCTCACCACTCGACGGGAACACTGAAGCTTTCTTT.